The clone carrying this T cell receptor (beta chain) was seen a few times. Its matching antigen is unknown. This CDR3 is built from 14 residues. Trimming stripped 5 bases from V and 4 bases from J, with 9 bases between. Germline V gene lookup returns CDR1 MGHDK and CDR2 SYGVNS. The data originate from a study of beta chain features in type 1 diabetes. Study as a whole: All samples yielded about 100 million examined sorted cells.

Each population that was sorted was more than 95% pure. What was sequenced were expressed TCRB transcripts, since all of the isolated RNA had been reverse transcribed. Assay used: immunoSEQ multiplex PCR; TCRdb lists only in-frame clones, some missing. Of about 470,000 clones in the sample, approximately 30% were seen once. Study results and limitations: All four CD4+ subsets from Type 1 diabetes patients carried moderately but significantly shorter TCRB CDR3s.

Sample: naive CD4+ T cells from blood. V and J are TRBV25-1 and TRBJ2-6; D is ambiguous. The TCR sequence derives from a man aged 18 to 29 in good health. The CDR3 DNA sequence: TGTGCCAGCAGTTCTACAGCAGGGGCCAACGTCCTGACTTTC. Amino acid sequence: CASSSTAGANVLTF. The full variable domain, its missing parts supplied by reference TRBV25-1 and TRBJ2-6, is EADIYQTPRYLVIGTGKKITLECSQTMGHDKMYWYQQDPGMELHLIHYSYGVNSTEKGDLSSESTVSRIRTEHFPLTLESARPSHTSQYLCASSSTAGANVLTFGAGSRLTVL.